This passage covers 16 T cell receptor beta chains from one sample sequenced in a study of beta chain features in type 1 diabetes. No antigen has been assigned to these receptors. Isolated RNA was reverse transcribed in full, so expressed TCRB transcripts were sequenced. Some clones are missing from TCRdb's copy, which holds only in-frame ones; the method was immunoSEQ multiplex PCR. The data show approximately 250,000 clones, roughly a tenth seen once. Overall study findings and caveats: People with Type 1 diabetes carried modestly yet significantly shorter TCRB CDR3s in all four CD4+ subsets.

The material sequenced was naive CD4+ T cells from blood. The source of these receptors is a man younger than 45 with type 1 diabetes.

This clone was picked up a small number of times. The V gene is TRBV7-9, the J gene TRBJ2-5, with TRBD2 identical over 7 bases. Per germline, CDR1 SEHNR and CDR2 FQNEAQ (reference sequence). The CDR3 is made up of 15 amino acids. After removal of 5 bases from V and 5 bases from J, the junction contained 11 bases not matched to a gene. CDR3 loop: CASSPGEGGAETQYF. For the CDR3, the DNA is TGTGCCAGCAGCCCGGGGGAGGGTGGCGCGGAGACCCAGTACTTC.

The V call is TRBV14, the J call TRBJ1-3, with D possibly matching TRBD1 (5 bases). V lost 4 bases and J 4 bases, leaving 17 bases between the germline ends. The CDR3 loop spans 16 amino acids. CDR1 SGHDN and CDR2 FVKESK come from the germline V gene. The CDR3 bases are TGTGCCAGCAGCCGGGGACTCCCGAAAATAGGAAACACCATATATTTT. It yields the protein CASSRGLPKIGNTIYF.

This sequence joins TRBV29-1 and TRBJ1-2; D unclear. Germline CDR1 and CDR2: SQVTM and ANQGSEA. CDR3 length equals 16 residues. Trimming stripped 2 bases from V and 4 bases from J, with 20 bases between. This CDR3 reads CSVEQNRGTGGYGYTF. CDR3 DNA sequence: TGCAGCGTTGAACAAAACCGGGGAACGGGTGGCTATGGCTACACCTTC.

V usage is TRBV5-5 and J usage is TRBJ2-1; 7 positions match TRBD2. The length of the CDR3 is 16 residues. The germline CDR1 and CDR2 sequences are SGHKS and YYEKEE (reference sequence). The junction had 13 bases not matched to a gene; V was cut back by 1 base and J by 9 bases. The CDR3 sequence: CASSLWRRGRRVEQFF. The CDR3 DNA sequence: TGTGCCAGCAGCTTGTGGCGGCGGGGGAGGCGGGTTGAGCAGTTCTTC.

This clone was detected only a few times. This chain links TRBV4-1 with TRBJ2-1; TRBD1 matches 7 bases. The ends lost 4 bases at V and 0 bases at J; junction bases unmatched: 6. CDR1 is MGHRA, CDR2 YSYEKL, per germline. This CDR3 has 16 residues. DNA of the CDR3: TGCGCCAGCAGCCGACCGGGACAGAGCTCCTACAATGAGCAGTTCTTC. Translating gives CASSRPGQSSYNEQFF.

The rearrangement uses TRBV5-1 and TRBJ1-5, with 9 bases matching TRBD1. This CDR3 comprises 15 residues. CDR1 and CDR2 (germline): SGHRS, YFSETQ. V lost 0 bases to trimming and J lost 5 bases; unmatched junction nucleotides: 3. This chain's CDR3 is CASSLDGTGYQPQHF. CDR3 bases: TGCGCCAGCAGCTTGGACGGGACAGGGTATCAGCCCCAGCATTTT.

The genes are TRBV5-6 and TRBJ2-7, with D unresolved. This CDR3 has 13 residues. Trimming shortened V by 2 bases and J by 0 bases, and 6 bases separated the two germline ends. Germline CDR1 and CDR2: SGHDT and YYEEEE. CDR3 loop: CASSLFGSYEQYF. The CDR3 DNA follows: TGTGCCAGCAGCTTATTCGGCTCCTACGAGCAGTACTTC.

Only a few counts were recorded for this clone. Additional DNA sequences in this sample encode the identical CDR3. The gene calls are TRBV9 and TRBJ1-6, with D perhaps matching TRBD1 (5 bases). In germline, CDR1 is SGDLS, CDR2 YYNGEE. This CDR3 has 15 residues. The V end was cut by 0 bases, the J end by 7 bases, with 11 bases between. CDR3 region: CASSVGQGGNSPLHF. CDR3 DNA sequence: TGTGCCAGCAGCGTAGGGCAGGGAGGGAATTCACCCCTCCACTTT.

This sequence joins TRBV25-1 and TRBJ2-5; no firm D call. The CDR3 extends over 15 amino acids. Germline-derived CDR1 and CDR2 are MGHDK and SYGVNS. Trimming took off 3 bases at V and 7 bases at J, with 18 bases between the two ends. The CDR3 DNA follows: TGTGCCAGCAGTGATTCCTTGGGCACGGCCTCGACCCAGTACTTC. Translated: CASSDSLGTASTQYF. Variable domain in full (rest from reference TRBV25-1 and TRBJ2-5): EADIYQTPRYLVIGTGKKITLECSQTMGHDKMYWYQQDPGMELHLIHYSYGVNSTEKGDLSSESTVSRIRTEHFPLTLESARPSHTSQYLCASSDSLGTASTQYFGPGTRLLVL.

This sequence joins TRBV2 and TRBJ1-4; D is undetermined. The CDR3 sequence is 14 residues long. Looked up from germline, CDR1 is SNHLY and CDR2 is FYNNEI. Trimming took off 6 bases at V and 0 bases at J, with 8 bases between the two ends. This CDR3 reads CASRASSTNEKLFF. The CDR3 DNA sequence: TGTGCCAGCAGGGCCTCGTCAACTAATGAAAAACTGTTTTTT.

This clone was counted only a few times. J is TRBJ1-5 and V is TRBV2; D possibly corresponds to TRBD1 (5 bases). Germline V CDR1 and CDR2: SNHLY, FYNNEI. The CDR3 sequence is 14 residues long. Trimming stripped 7 bases from V and 7 bases from J, with 17 bases between. In DNA, the CDR3 is TGTGCCAGCACCGGAGATGGGGGGGGGCAGCCCCAGCATTTT. Its translation: CASTGDGGGQPQHF.

The sample holds a few counts of this clone. The chain uses TRBV5-4 and TRBJ2-1; D is possibly TRBD2 (6 bases). CDR1 and CDR2 (germline): SGHNT, YYREEE (reference sequence). The CDR3 extends over 14 amino acids. V was clipped by 0 bases and J by 6 bases, with 10 bases between them. In DNA form, the CDR3 reads TGTGCCAGCAGCTTGGGCGGGGTAACCAATGAGCAGTTCTTC. Amino acid sequence: CASSLGGVTNEQFF.

The V call is TRBV25-1, the J call TRBJ2-2, with no clear D. V gave up 10 bases and J gave up 3 bases, with 12 bases separating them. The CDR3 loop spans 13 amino acids. Germline values: CDR1 MGHDK, CDR2 SYGVNS. As DNA, the CDR3 is TGTGCCACCTCGAACAGCTACACCGGGGAGCTGTTTTTT. It yields the protein CATSNSYTGELFF.

The genes are TRBV7-2 and TRBJ2-2, with 7 positions matching TRBD1. There are 15 residues in the CDR3. The V gene's germline CDR1 is SGHTA and CDR2 FQGNSA. V trimming: 5 bases; J trimming: 0 bases; junction bases outside the gene matches: 3. The CDR3 loop is CASSPGQANTGELFF. In nucleotides, the CDR3 is TGTGCCAGCAGCCCCGGACAGGCGAACACCGGGGAGCTGTTTTTT.

This chain links TRBV4-2 with TRBJ1-6; 7 bases align to TRBD1. The CDR3 is made up of 14 amino acids. Per germline, CDR1 LGHNA and CDR2 YNFKEQ. After removal of 4 bases from V and 10 bases from J, the junction contained 7 bases not matched to a gene. The CDR3 reads CASSLTGVGSPLHF. CDR3 sequence (DNA): TGTGCCAGCAGCCTTACAGGGGTAGGGTCACCCCTCCACTTT.

This clone was picked up a small number of times. The rearrangement links TRBV5-4 to TRBJ1-2; D gene uncertain. Germline CDR1 and CDR2: SGHNT and YYREEE (reference sequence). Trimming took 4 bases from V and 5 from J, leaving 15 bases between them. The CDR3 covers 14 residues. The CDR3 coding sequence is TGTGCCAGCAGCCAAACGGGAGTGTGGTATGGCTACACCTTC. Translating gives CASSQTGVWYGYTF.